Listed below are T cell receptor beta chains from one sample, sequenced in a study of blood T cells in healthy people across ages. From the 5' RACE reads, TCRdb called clonotypes with MiXCR, one entry per CDR3 protein. This table has approximately 800,000 distinct CDR3 sequences, 35% to 40% appearing once. Input material: blood. The receptor set was obtained from a man aged 18 to 29 in good health. CDR3s include the opening cysteine and the closing phenylalanine or tryptophan. The order of the fields is V gene, J gene, CDR3 protein.

>TRBV20-1|TRBJ1-2
CSADHRQQSYGYTF
>TRBV6-5|TRBJ1-2
CASSYRSDTNYGYTF
>TRBV29-1|TRBJ2-5
CSVALSQETQYF
>TRBV20-1|TRBJ1-4
CSARETARGSEKLFF
>TRBV20-1|TRBJ2-7
CSAPGRAREQYF
>TRBV20-1|TRBJ1-4
CSARAAATNEKLFF
>TRBV25-1|TRBJ1-2
CASSEWATNYGYTF
>TRBV20-1|TRBJ1-6
CSARELSAPLHF
>TRBV20-1|TRBJ2-5
CSAKGGTAEETQYF
>TRBV27|TRBJ2-3
CASSLSSSGGDTDTQYF
>TRBV20-1|TRBJ1-1
CSARTPQGGSTEAFF
>TRBV7-2|TRBJ2-5
CASSPQAPYNEQYF
>TRBV4-1|TRBJ1-2
CASSQVQSPNYGYTF
>TRBV5-1|TRBJ1-5
CASSLGQAGQPQHF
>TRBV20-1|TRBJ2-2
CSARGGDKTAGELFF
>TRBV29-1|TRBJ1-1
CGPLVLSPEAFF
>TRBV20-1|TRBJ1-2
CSAGHQDGYTF
>TRBV5-6|TRBJ1-5
CASEGQGGNSNQPQHF
>TRBV20-1|TRBJ2-5
CSARDLVRDYVWAQYF
>TRBV27|TRBJ2-3
CASTTIPGQLTQYF
>TRBV4-1|TRBJ1-2
CASSQRGQVVSGYTF
>TRBV4-1|TRBJ2-5
CASSQGSRSVYQETQYF
>TRBV5-1|TRBJ2-7
CAGSLGQEAYEQYF
>TRBV4-2|TRBJ1-5
CASSQGQNNQPQHF
>TRBV15|TRBJ2-1
CATSEGERNEQFF
>TRBV14|TRBJ1-2
CASSQAGPALGYTF
>TRBV7-2|TRBJ2-7
CASSFSRDYTYEQYF
>TRBV4-1|TRBJ1-3
CASSQDYPISGNTIYF
>TRBV24-1|TRBJ2-3
CATSDSGVWDTQYF
>TRBV7-8|TRBJ2-3
CASNYMWSGGFGTDTQYF
>TRBV20-1|TRBJ1-2
CSASGTGPYGYTF
>TRBV7-9|TRBJ2-5
CASSSTGALRPLQETQYF
>TRBV12-3/TRBV12-4|TRBJ1-1
CASSPTRTEAFF
>TRBV19|TRBJ2-5
CATSRGQETQYF
>TRBV10-3|TRBJ1-4
CAISESTVENEKLFF
>TRBV2|TRBJ2-7
CASSADPSGRNEQYF
>TRBV5-1|TRBJ2-5
CASSLGPTETQYF
>TRBV29-1|TRBJ2-3
CSILGGTDTQYF
>TRBV20-1|TRBJ1-1
CSASVRGTEAFF
>TRBV6-2/TRBV6-3|TRBJ2-1
CASSYPRAHNEQFF
>TRBV4-2|TRBJ1-6
CASSQEIVSPLHF
>TRBV4-3|TRBJ2-7
CASSQVVAVELYF
>TRBV5-1|TRBJ2-5
CASSSQSSGAETQYF
>TRBV5-5|TRBJ2-2
CASSLFFMPGELFF
>TRBV19|TRBJ1-5
CASRSSGRNQPQHF
>TRBV6-5|TRBJ1-6
CASTRTGSNSPLHF
>TRBV29-1|TRBJ2-5
CSAGGVGETQYF
>TRBV6-2/TRBV6-3|TRBJ2-4
CASSRQGWDIQYF
>TRBV2|TRBJ2-3
CASSEVADTDTQYF
>TRBV9|.
CASSVRDREVHNEQYF
>TRBV3-1|TRBJ2-7
CASSQGVGLLQYF
>TRBV5-1|TRBJ1-4
CASSLRETGVKEKLLF
>TRBV7-3|TRBJ2-3
CASSWAGGLTDTQYF
>TRBV20-1|TRBJ2-5
CSAGLFETQYF
>TRBV12-3/TRBV12-4|TRBJ1-1
CASGMDRVGTEAFF
>TRBV6-5|TRBJ2-7
CASSPGSPYEQYF
>TRBV18|TRBJ1-2
CASSAQQSNYGYTF
>TRBV6-2/TRBV6-3|TRBJ2-3
CASSYGAYLGQGAPRNTQYF
>TRBV20-1|TRBJ2-3
CSAPLITDTQYF